This entry describes one T cell receptor (beta chain). What it binds is unknown. This entry belongs to a study of T cell responses to AZD1222 COVID-19 vaccine. The method was immunoSEQ multiplex PCR; TCRdb's version includes in-frame clones alone and lacks a portion of them. The data show over 150,000 clones, about 85% seen once. Germline CDR1 reads LNHDA; CDR2 reads SQIVND (reference sequence). The CDR3 runs 15 residues. Trimming shortened V by 6 bases and J by 9 bases, and 18 bases separated the two germline ends. Whole-study results and caveats: Nearly half of spike-specific TCRs reportedly target variant regions that are unmutated in the B.1.351 and B.1.1.7 variants. Vaccine-related CD4 TCRs covered spike, predominating at 160-218 and 743-854. It should be noted that donors were predominantly white British and more often female, and clonal diversity was possibly underestimated. The breadth and depth of Spike-specific TCRs increased once two AZD1222 doses had been given.

The chain couples TRBV19 to TRBJ1-6, with a possible D match to TRBD1 (5 bases). This receptor was taken from an adult in good health. Sequenced here: peripheral blood, sampled on day 0 of AZD1222 vaccination. CDR3 residues: CASSGTHGIGSPLHF. CDR3 DNA sequence: TGTGCCAGTAGCGGGACTCACGGAATAGGTTCACCCCTCCACTTT.